This is a list of T cell receptor beta chains from one sample in a study of siplizumab effects on memory and regulatory T cells. Only in-frame clones appear in the TCRdb table, and some are missing; sequencing was by immunoSEQ multiplex PCR. The sample carries some 41,000 clones, around 89% recorded once. Sequencing input: naive CD4+ T cells sorted from blood. The receptors were sampled from a human donor in good health. CDR3s include the opening cysteine and the closing phenylalanine or tryptophan. The D gene is left open where the match is weak. The size entry is marked missing in some rows and otherwise reads once, few, many or a size class.

DNA: TGTGCCAGCAGCTTCGGGACTAGCGGTACCAATGAGCAGTTCTTC; CDR3: CASSFGTSGTNEQFF; D: TRBD2; J: TRBJ2-1; V: TRBV11-3; size: NA; length: 15
DNA: TGTGCCACCACCTTAAGCAATGAGCAGTTCTTC; CDR3: CATTLSNEQFF; D: NA; J: TRBJ2-1; V: TRBV19; size: NA; length: 11
DNA: TGTGCCTGGGACAGGGGAAGGATAGCGGGAGATCCCGATACGCAGTATTTT; CDR3: CAWDRGRIAGDPDTQYF; D: NA; J: TRBJ2-3; V: TRBV30; size: NA; length: 17
DNA: TGTGCCAGCAGTGACTCCGGGGTAGGGGGCGGTGAAAAACTGTTTTTT; CDR3: CASSDSGVGGGEKLFF; D: TRBD1; J: TRBJ1-4; V: TRBV6-4; size: NA; length: 16
DNA: TGTGCCAGCAGCCCAAAAAGTGGGACTTCAAGAACCTACAATGAGCAGTTCTTC; CDR3: CASSPKSGTSRTYNEQFF; D: NA; J: TRBJ2-1; V: TRBV7-2; size: NA; length: 18
DNA: TGTGCCAGCAGTCCGAGGGACCTGAGCTCCTACGAGCAGTACTTC; CDR3: CASSPRDLSSYEQYF; D: NA; J: TRBJ2-7; V: TRBV6-6; size: NA; length: 15
DNA: TGTGCCAGCAGCCCGGAGGCCGAATCTTATGGCTACACCTTC; CDR3: CASSPEAESYGYTF; D: NA; J: TRBJ1-2; V: TRBV7-2; size: NA; length: 14
DNA: TGTGCCAGCAGTCCCCGACAGGGGGCGGGTGAAAAACTGTTTTTT; CDR3: CASSPRQGAGEKLFF; D: TRBD1; J: TRBJ1-4; V: TRBV25-1; size: NA; length: 15
DNA: TGTGCCAGCAGCTTAATGTCCCAGTCATACAATGAGCAGTTCTTC; CDR3: CASSLMSQSYNEQFF; D: NA; J: TRBJ2-1; V: TRBV11-3; size: NA; length: 15
DNA: TGTGCCAGCAGCTCCCCGCGTCAGACCCAGTACTTC; CDR3: CASSSPRQTQYF; D: NA; J: TRBJ2-5; V: TRBV7-2; size: NA; length: 12
DNA: TGTGCCACCAGCAGAGATGGGGCTACAGGAAACACCATATATTTT; CDR3: CATSRDGATGNTIYF; D: NA; J: TRBJ1-3; V: TRBV15; size: NA; length: 15
DNA: TGCGCCAGCAGGCAGGACAGGGGCTACGAGCAGTACTTC; CDR3: CASRQDRGYEQYF; D: TRBD1; J: TRBJ2-7; V: TRBV10-1; size: NA; length: 13
DNA: TGCGCCAGCAGCTTGGAAGGGGCCACTGAAGCTTTCTTT; CDR3: CASSLEGATEAFF; D: NA; J: TRBJ1-1; V: TRBV5-1; size: NA; length: 13
DNA: TGTGCCAGCAGCTTGGGGACTACAGGGTACTATAGCAATCAGCCCCAGCATTTT; CDR3: CASSLGTTGYYSNQPQHF; D: NA; J: TRBJ1-5; V: TRBV5-8; size: NA; length: 18
DNA: TGTGCCAGCAGCCCCGAGCGACTAGCGGGGTCAGATACGCAGTATTTT; CDR3: CASSPERLAGSDTQYF; D: TRBD2; J: TRBJ2-3; V: TRBV11-2; size: NA; length: 16
DNA: TGTGCCAGCATAGAGGAGAGCACAGATACGCAGTATTTT; CDR3: CASIEESTDTQYF; D: NA; J: TRBJ2-3; V: TRBV6-1; size: once; length: 13
DNA: TGTGCCACCAGCAGAGATCCCCTAGTCACCGGGGAGCTGTTTTTT; CDR3: CATSRDPLVTGELFF; D: NA; J: TRBJ2-2; V: TRBV15; size: NA; length: 15
DNA: TGTGCCAGCAGCTTAGTGTTGGGCGGACAGGGGACAGAAAACACCATATATTTT; CDR3: CASSLVLGGQGTENTIYF; D: TRBD1; J: TRBJ1-3; V: TRBV7-8; size: NA; length: 18
DNA: TGTGCCAGCAGCTTAGATGGTGACAGGGGGGATGAAGCTTTCTTT; CDR3: CASSLDGDRGDEAFF; D: TRBD1; J: TRBJ1-1; V: TRBV7-2; size: NA; length: 15
DNA: TGTGCCAGTAGTAACCTAGCGGGGTCCTACGAGCAGTACTTC; CDR3: CASSNLAGSYEQYF; D: TRBD2; J: TRBJ2-7; V: TRBV19; size: NA; length: 14
DNA: TGCGCCAGCAGCCACGGTTCCCCCCTAGGGGCCAAAAACATTCAGTACTTC; CDR3: CASSHGSPLGAKNIQYF; D: NA; J: TRBJ2-4; V: TRBV4-1; size: NA; length: 17
DNA: TGTGCCAGTAGATCAGTAGGGGCCGGTGAGCAGTTCTTC; CDR3: CASRSVGAGEQFF; D: NA; J: TRBJ2-1; V: TRBV19; size: NA; length: 13
DNA: TGTGCCATCAGTGAGTCTCGGGGGAGCTCCTACGAGCAGTACTTC; CDR3: CAISESRGSSYEQYF; D: NA; J: TRBJ2-7; V: TRBV10-3; size: NA; length: 15
DNA: TGCGCCAGCAGTCAATCAGATAGGGTTAGCAATCAGCCCCAGCATTTT; CDR3: CASSQSDRVSNQPQHF; D: NA; J: TRBJ1-5; V: TRBV23-1; size: NA; length: 16
DNA: TGTGCCAGCAGCTTAGAACCGAGCAATGAGCAGTTCTTC; CDR3: CASSLEPSNEQFF; D: NA; J: TRBJ2-1; V: TRBV11-1; size: NA; length: 13
DNA: TGTGCCAGCAGTGAAGGTCAGGGGAGGCCCGGGGAGCTGTTTTTT; CDR3: CASSEGQGRPGELFF; D: NA; J: TRBJ2-2; V: TRBV6-1; size: few; length: 15
DNA: TGTGCCAGCTCACCACCTAGCTTGCGGGATGAGCAGTTCTTC; CDR3: CASSPPSLRDEQFF; D: NA; J: TRBJ2-1; V: TRBV18; size: NA; length: 14